The source of this TCR beta chain is a study of T cell responses to AZD1222 COVID-19 vaccine. Produced via immunoSEQ multiplex PCR; TCRdb's table is partial and in-frame only. The sample yields tens of thousands of clones, about 93% seen once. The input for sequencing was peripheral blood, taken 28 days after the second AZD1222 dose. This TCR came from an adult who received the AZD1222 COVID-19 vaccine.

The CDR3 DNA is TGCGCCAGCAGCTTGGGACAGGGGTGGAGTGAAAAACTGTTTTTT. Its protein is CASSLGQGWSEKLFF. The chain combines TRBV5-1 with TRBJ1-4; TRBD1 matches 8 bases. This CDR3 region has 15 residues. The V segment lost 0 bases and the J segment 7 bases; nucleotides outside the gene matches: 5. Germline V gives CDR1 SGHRS, CDR2 YFSETQ.